This T cell receptor beta chain was retrieved from a study of shared clonotypes between healthy human individuals. With 10 bases removed from V and 8 bases from J, the gap between germline ends came to 15 bases. CDR1 is SNHLY, CDR2 FYNNEI, per germline. This CDR3 has 12 amino acids. The table came from immunoSEQ multiplex PCR; TCRdb's copy has only in-frame clones and leaves some out. The profile shows over a million clones, roughly 96% of them singletons. This receptor was taken from a young man in good health. The source material was naive CD4+ T cells sorted from blood. Subset indicated: CD45RA+ positively selected. This chain links TRBV2 with TRBJ2-1, with D possibly being TRBD1 or TRBD2 (5 bases each). DNA for the CDR3: TGTGCCACCCAAGGGACGTCGTATGAGCAGTTCTTC. As protein: CATQGTSYEQFF.